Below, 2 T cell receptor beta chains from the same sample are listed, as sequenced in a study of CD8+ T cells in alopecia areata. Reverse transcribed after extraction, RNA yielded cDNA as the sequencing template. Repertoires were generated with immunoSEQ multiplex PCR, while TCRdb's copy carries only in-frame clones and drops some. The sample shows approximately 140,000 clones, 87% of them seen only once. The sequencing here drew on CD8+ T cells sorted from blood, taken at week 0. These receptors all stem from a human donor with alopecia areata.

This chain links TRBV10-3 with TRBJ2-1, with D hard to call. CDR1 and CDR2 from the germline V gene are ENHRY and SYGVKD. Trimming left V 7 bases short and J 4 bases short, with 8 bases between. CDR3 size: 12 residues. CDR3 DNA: TGTGCCATCAACGACGAATACAATGAGCAGTTCTTC. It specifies CAINDEYNEQFF.

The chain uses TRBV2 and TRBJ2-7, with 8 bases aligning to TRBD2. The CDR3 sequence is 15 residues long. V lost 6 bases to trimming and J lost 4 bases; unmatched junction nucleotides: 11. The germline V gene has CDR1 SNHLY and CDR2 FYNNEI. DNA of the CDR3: TGTGCCAGCAGGGCCGGGACTAGTATTGGTTACGAGCAGTACTTC. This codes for CASRAGTSIGYEQYF.